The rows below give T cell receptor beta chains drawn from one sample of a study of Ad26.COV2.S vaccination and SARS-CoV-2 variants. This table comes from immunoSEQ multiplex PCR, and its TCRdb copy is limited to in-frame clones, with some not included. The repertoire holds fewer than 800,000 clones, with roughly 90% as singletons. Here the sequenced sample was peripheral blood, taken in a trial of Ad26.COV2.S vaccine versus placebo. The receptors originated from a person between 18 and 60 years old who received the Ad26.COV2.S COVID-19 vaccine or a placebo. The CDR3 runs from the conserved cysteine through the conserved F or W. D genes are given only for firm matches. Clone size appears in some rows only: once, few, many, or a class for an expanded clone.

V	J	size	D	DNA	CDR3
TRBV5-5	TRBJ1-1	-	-	TGTGCCAGCAGCCTTGACGGACCGATGAACACTGAAGCTTTCTTT	CASSLDGPMNTEAFF
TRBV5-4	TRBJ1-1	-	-	TGTGCCAGCAGCTTTTTCGGCACTGAAGCTTTCTTT	CASSFFGTEAFF
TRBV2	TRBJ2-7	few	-	TGTGCCAGCAGTTGGAGTCGCGAGCAGTACTTC	CASSWSREQYF
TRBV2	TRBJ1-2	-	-	TGTGTGGGGGGAGCCTATGGCTACACCTTC	CVGGAYGYTF
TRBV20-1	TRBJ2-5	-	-	TGCAGTGCTCAGGGGCAAGAGACCCAGTACTTC	CSAQGQETQYF
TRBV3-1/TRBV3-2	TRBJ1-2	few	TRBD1	TGTGCCAGCAGCCAGACCGGGACAGCCAACTATGGCTACACCTTC	CASSQTGTANYGYTF
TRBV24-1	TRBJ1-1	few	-	TGTGCCACCAGGGCTCAATGGGACACTGAAGCTTTCTTT	CATRAQWDTEAFF
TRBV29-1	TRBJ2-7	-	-	TGCAGCGTTGATTACCGGGGGGCCTCCTCCTACGAGCAGTACTTC	CSVDYRGASSYEQYF
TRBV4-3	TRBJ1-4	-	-	TGCGCCAGCAGCCCGGCCCTTCAGGGGACGAATGAAAAACTGTTTTTT	CASSPALQGTNEKLFF
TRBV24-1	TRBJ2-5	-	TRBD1	TGTGCCACCAGTCCGGGACAGGGGTACGGAGAGACCCAGTACTTC	CATSPGQGYGETQYF
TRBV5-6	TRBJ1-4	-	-	TGTGCCAGCAGCTTTCAGGCAACTAATGAAAAACTGTTTTTT	CASSFQATNEKLFF
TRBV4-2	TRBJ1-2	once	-	TGTGCCAGCAGCCAAGTCGGGGAAGTCAGCTATGGCTACACCTTC	CASSQVGEVSYGYTF
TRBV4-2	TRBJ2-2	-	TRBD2	TGTGCCAGCAGCCAGACCCCTCCGGGACTAGTGAACACCGGGGAGCTGTTTTTT	CASSQTPPGLVNTGELFF
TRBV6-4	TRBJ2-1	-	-	TGTGCCAGCAGTGACTTGGCCGGCCGGGGCTACAATGAGCAGTTCTTC	CASSDLAGRGYNEQFF
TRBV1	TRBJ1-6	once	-	TGCACCAGCAGCATTCTGGGGAGGACACCCCTCCACTTT	CTSSILGRTPLHF
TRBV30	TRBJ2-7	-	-	TGTGCCTGGAGTGTACCCGGCTGGTCCTACGAGCAGTACTTC	CAWSVPGWSYEQYF
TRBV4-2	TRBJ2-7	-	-	TGTGCCAGCAGCCATCGTACAGGGGAGGGCTACGAGCAGTACTTC	CASSHRTGEGYEQYF
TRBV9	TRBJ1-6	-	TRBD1	TGTGCCAGCAGCGCCTTCACAGGGGAGAGTTCACCCCTCCACTTT	CASSAFTGESSPLHF
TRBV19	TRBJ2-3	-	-	TGTGCCAGTAGTATGGCGACGGCGAGAAGGAAGACAGATACGCAGTATTTT	CASSMATARRKTDTQYF
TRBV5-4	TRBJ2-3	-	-	TGTGCCAGCAGTTTGGGCCCGGGGGACACAGATACGCAGTATTTT	CASSLGPGDTDTQYF
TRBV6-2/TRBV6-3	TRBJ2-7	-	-	TGTGCCAGCAGTCACCACTACGAGCAGTACTTC	CASSHHYEQYF
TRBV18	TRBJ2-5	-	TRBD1	TGTGCCAGCTCACCCGGGACAGGGGTTCGAGAGACCCAGTACTTC	CASSPGTGVRETQYF
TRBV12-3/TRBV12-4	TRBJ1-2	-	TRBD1	TGTGCCAGCAGGCAGACAGGGGAATGGGGCTACACCTTC	CASRQTGEWGYTF